Listed here are 31 T cell receptor beta chains from one sample, sequenced in a study of T cells after yellow fever vaccination. MiXCR was run by TCRdb on the 5' RACE reads, yielding one entry per CDR3 protein. Here the sample spans approximately 32,000 distinct CDR3 sequences, 5% to 8.5% being singletons. The sequencing used PBMCs, either bulk or a sorted T-cell subset (CD4+, CD8+, memory, or dextramer-sorted; not recorded which), collected on the day of the first yellow fever vaccination. Every receptor here comes from a man aged 18 to 30 who received the YFV17D yellow fever vaccine.

In the case of this clonotype: With a much larger clone just one base away, this may be a read error. J is TRBJ1-3 and V is TRBV9, with D possibly matching TRBD1 (6 bases). The germline CDR1 and CDR2 sequences are SGDLS and YYNGEE. Trimming left V 4 bases short and J 2 bases short, with 22 bases between. This CDR3 spans 18 amino acids. CDR3 nucleotides: TGTGCCAGCAGCCTGTTCCCCGAAGCAGGGACAACTGGAAACACCATATATTTT. It yields the protein CASSLFPEAGTTGNTIYF.

This clonotype was counted ten times or more. CDR3 loop: CASSYSVLGGTDTQYF. CDR3 DNA sequence: TGTGCCAGCAGTTACTCAGTATTAGGGGGGACAGATACGCAGTATTTT. The V and J genes are TRBV6-5 and TRBJ2-3, with D perhaps being TRBD1 or TRBD2 (6 bases each). The germline V gene encodes CDR1 MNHEY and CDR2 SVGAGI. There are 16 residues in the CDR3. V was clipped by 0 bases and J by 3 bases, with 13 bases between them.

In its sample, this clonotype was seen many times. The V gene is TRBV4-1, the J gene TRBJ1-1; D uncertain. The germline CDR1 and CDR2 sequences are MGHRA and YSYEKL. The CDR3 consists of 14 residues. V was clipped by 1 base and J by 1 base, with 7 bases between them. The DNA of the CDR3 is TGCGCCAGCAGCCAAGGACACCAGAACACTGAAGCTTTCTTT. Its translation is CASSQGHQNTEAFF.

This clonotype was picked up a small number of times. The rearrangement joins TRBV12-3 or TRBV12-4 to TRBJ2-3; 12 nucleotides align to TRBD2. V trimming: 6 bases; J trimming: 4 bases; junction bases outside the gene matches: 11. This CDR3 has 17 residues. This chain's CDR3 is CASSALPASGGADTQYF. The CDR3 nucleotides read TGTGCCAGCAGCGCGCTGCCTGCTAGCGGGGGGGCAGATACGCAGTATTTT.

This clonotype was counted many times. In DNA form, the CDR3 reads TGTGCCAGCAGCCAAGGACAGCCGAACACTGAAGCTTTCTTT. Encoded protein: CASSQGQPNTEAFF. The rearrangement links TRBV3-1 to TRBJ1-1, with D perhaps TRBD1 (5 bases). The germline V gene encodes CDR1 LGHDT and CDR2 YNNKEL (reference sequence). The CDR3 contains 14 residues. Trimming took off 1 base at V and 1 base at J, with 7 bases between the two ends.

This clonotype was observed at least ten times. The rearrangement joins TRBV27 to TRBJ1-4, with TRBD1 as a possible D gene (6 bases). V was trimmed by 6 bases and J by 6 bases, leaving 11 bases between them. The germline V gene encodes CDR1 MNHEY and CDR2 SMNVEV (reference sequence). This CDR3 is built from 13 residues. Here the CDR3 reads CASRRGIHEKLFF. CDR3 coding DNA: TGTGCCAGCAGGAGGGGGATTCATGAAAAACTGTTTTTT.

This sequence joins TRBV3-1 and TRBJ1-5; D remains ambiguous. Trimming stripped 1 base from V and 1 base from J, with 8 bases between. CDR1 LGHDT and CDR2 YNNKEL come from the germline V gene (reference sequence). The CDR3 consists of 15 residues. CDR3 sequence: CASSQGALSNQPQHF. CDR3 DNA: TGTGCCAGCAGCCAAGGGGCTTTAAGCAATCAGCCCCAGCATTTT.

This clonotype came up many times. The chain recombines TRBV15 with TRBJ2-5, with a possible D match to TRBD2 (5 bases). CDR1 is LNHNV and CDR2 is YYDKDF in the germline V gene (reference sequence). Deletions cut 4 bases from V and 5 bases from J, with 17 bases between. The CDR3 covers 15 residues. CDR3 sequence (DNA): TGTGCCACCAGCAATCAGTTTTCCCCGGGGGAGACCCAGTACTTC. It yields the protein CATSNQFSPGETQYF.

The sample holds many counts of this clonotype. The V gene is TRBV12-3 or TRBV12-4, the J gene TRBJ2-3; D is perhaps TRBD1 (6 bases). The CDR3 has 15 amino acids. V was pared by 4 bases and J by 6 bases, with 17 bases between. CDR3 in DNA: TGTGCCAGCAGTTCCGCCCCAGGGGTCAACGATACGCAGTATTTT. Amino acids: CASSSAPGVNDTQYF.

This clonotype occurred many times. The chain has TRBV7-2 and TRBJ1-5; no clear D. This CDR3 contains 14 residues. Germline assignment: CDR1 SGHTA and CDR2 FQGNSA. Trimming cost V 4 bases and J 9 bases, with 16 bases left between them. The CDR3 DNA sequence: TGTGCCAGCAGCTCCCCAAACAGCTTACTGCCCCAGCATTTT. The encoded protein is CASSSPNSLLPQHF.

The table lists this clonotype with many counts. The chain employs TRBV18 and TRBJ2-4; TRBD2 might be the D (6 bases). Germline V gene sequence: CDR1 KGHSH, CDR2 LQKENI. The length of the CDR3 is 16 residues. V lost 0 bases to trimming and J lost 5 bases, with 14 bases between them. In nucleotides, the CDR3 is TGTGCCAGCTCACCACCGTCGGGGGTGGCCGAAAACATTCAGTACTTC. This encodes CASSPPSGVAENIQYF.

This clonotype was counted many times. The V call is TRBV4-3, the J call TRBJ2-2; D not certain. CDR1 and CDR2 (germline): LGHNA, YSLEER. This CDR3 spans 15 amino acids. Trimming took off 0 bases at V and 6 bases at J, with 11 bases between the two ends. CDR3: CASSQESPQAGELFF. The CDR3, as DNA: TGCGCCAGCAGCCAAGAATCTCCGCAGGCCGGGGAGCTGTTTTTT.

This clonotype was found many times. The V and J genes are TRBV7-8 and TRBJ2-1; 8 bases line up with TRBD1. Unmatched junction bases numbered 7, after V lost 5 bases and J lost 7 bases. The V gene's germline CDR1 is SGHVS and CDR2 FQNEAQ. The CDR3 loop spans 14 amino acids. CDR3 protein: CASSKMTGENEQFF. CDR3 coding DNA: TGTGCCAGCAGCAAAATGACAGGGGAGAATGAGCAGTTCTTC.

This clonotype showed up many times. CDR3 sequence reads: CASFPWGGHTEAFF. The CDR3, as DNA: TGTGCCAGCTTTCCCTGGGGGGGGCACACTGAAGCTTTCTTT. This sequence joins TRBV27 and TRBJ1-1, with a tentative D call TRBD1 (6 bases). The V gene's germline CDR1 is MNHEY and CDR2 SMNVEV (reference sequence). Deletions cut 8 bases from V and 3 bases from J, with 16 bases between. There are 14 residues in the CDR3.

On this clonotype: Mismatch with germline at one junction end may stem from a read error. This rearrangement joins TRBV2 to TRBJ2-3; D not resolved. In germline, CDR1 is SNHLY, CDR2 FYNNEI. The CDR3 has 12 residues. This chain's CDR3 is CAGSSNTDTQYF. In nucleotides, the CDR3 is TGTGCCGGCAGCTCTAATACAGATACGCAGTATTTT.

This clonotype was observed many times. J is TRBJ2-5 and V is TRBV7-8, with D possibly TRBD1 on 6 matching bases. This CDR3 is built from 16 residues. V dropped 2 bases and J dropped 6 bases, with 19 bases sitting between them. CDR1 and CDR2 from the germline V gene are SGHVS and FQNEAQ. The CDR3: CASSLTIPQGRKTQYF. The CDR3 bases are TGTGCCAGCAGCTTAACCATCCCTCAGGGGCGGAAGACCCAGTACTTC.

Within the sample, this clonotype is medium-sized (0.01 to 0.1%). CDR3 in amino acids: CASSQQGSYGYTF. The DNA for the CDR3 is TGTGCCAGCAGTCAGCAGGGAAGCTATGGCTACACCTTC. The chain is built from TRBV3-1 and TRBJ1-2, with a possible D match to TRBD1 (5 bases). The V gene's germline CDR1 is LGHDT and CDR2 YNNKEL (reference sequence). The V and J ends lost 6 bases and 4 bases respectively, with 12 bases between them. This CDR3 contains 13 residues.

This clonotype appeared a few times. The chain couples TRBV5-1 to TRBJ1-2; 9 positions match TRBD1. The V and J ends lost 0 bases and 4 bases, in that order; junction bases with no gene match: 1. The CDR3 extends over 14 amino acids. In germline, CDR1 is SGHRS, CDR2 YFSETQ. CDR3 sequence reads: CASSLGTGVYGYTF. CDR3 nucleotides: TGCGCCAGCAGCTTGGGGACAGGGGTCTATGGCTACACCTTC.

This clonotype was seen at least ten times. The chain uses TRBV20-1 and TRBJ2-1; 9 nucleotides align to TRBD1. The germline CDR1 and CDR2 sequences are DFQATT and SNEGSKA (reference sequence). The trim removed 0 bases at V and 7 bases at J, leaving 10 bases unmatched. This CDR3 is 16 amino acids long. The CDR3 reads CSARDLRDREKNEQFF. The CDR3 coding sequence is TGCAGTGCTAGAGATCTCCGGGACAGGGAAAAGAATGAGCAGTTCTTC.

This clonotype was counted ten times or more. The chain uses TRBV20-1 and TRBJ2-3, with 8 positions matching TRBD2. Germline-derived CDR1 and CDR2 are DFQATT and SNEGSKA (reference sequence). This CDR3 region has 13 residues. V was clipped by 4 bases and J by 3 bases; unmatched bases: 3. The CDR3 is CSANGGGTDTQYF. CDR3 coding DNA: TGCAGTGCTAACGGGGGGGGTACAGATACGCAGTATTTT.

This sequence joins TRBV7-3 and TRBJ2-3; possible D gene TRBD2, 7 bases. This CDR3 has 18 residues. Germline CDR1 is SGHTA and CDR2 is FQGTGA. V gave up 4 bases and J gave up 5 bases, with 25 bases separating them. This CDR3 reads CASSSEGWAGAGEDTQYF. In nucleotides, the CDR3 is TGTGCCAGCAGCTCCGAGGGTTGGGCGGGGGCAGGTGAAGATACGCAGTATTTT.

This clonotype occurred many times. The chain carries TRBV5-1 and TRBJ2-5, with a weak D call TRBD2 (5 bases). V was cut by 2 bases and J by 1 base, with 9 bases left in between. The CDR3 totals 14 residues. Germline V gene sequence: CDR1 SGHRS, CDR2 YFSETQ. The CDR3 protein is CASSFGLSQETQYF. The CDR3 DNA follows: TGCGCCAGCAGCTTCGGACTGAGCCAAGAGACCCAGTACTTC. The variable domain in full, with the rest retrieved from reference TRBV5-1 and TRBJ2-5, is KAGVTQTPRYLIKTRGQQVTLSCSPISGHRSVSWYQQTPGQGLQFLFEYFSETQRNKGNFPGRFSGRQFSNSRSEMNVSTLELGDSALYLCASSFGLSQETQYFGPGTRLLVL.

There are many counts of this clonotype. The V and J genes are TRBV6-5 and TRBJ1-1, with D uncertain. This CDR3 comprises 12 residues. Germline-derived CDR1 and CDR2 are MNHEY and SVGAGI. The V and J ends lost 6 bases and 4 bases respectively, with 9 bases between them. Here the CDR3 DNA reads TGTGCCAGCAGCTCTCGCCCCACTGAAGCTTTCTTT. Protein: CASSSRPTEAFF.

This clonotype was observed many times. This rearrangement joins TRBV7-2 to TRBJ1-2; TRBD1 is a possible D gene (6 bases). Between the trimmed V and J ends, which lost 4 bases and 8 bases, there was a span of 20 bases. This CDR3 is built from 15 residues. Per germline, CDR1 SGHTA and CDR2 FQGNSA. Written as DNA, the CDR3 is TGTGCCAGCAGCTCCCCAACAGGGTACAGGTGGGGCTACACCTTC. It encodes CASSSPTGYRWGYTF.

In its sample, this clonotype was seen many times. V is TRBV10-3 and J is TRBJ2-3, with D maybe TRBD1 (6 bases). This CDR3 spans 13 amino acids. The V end lost 7 bases, the J end lost 7 bases, and 15 bases lay between the germline ends. Germline CDR1 is ENHRY and CDR2 is SYGVKD. The CDR3 coding sequence is TGTGCCATCATGGACAGCCCAGAACATACGCAGTATTTT. Protein: CAIMDSPEHTQYF.

This clonotype occurred many times. The CDR3 is CASSVTPGANVLTF. As DNA, the CDR3 is TGTGCCAGCAGTGTGACACCCGGGGCCAACGTCCTGACTTTC. The chain employs TRBV2 and TRBJ2-6; D not resolved. Germline V gene lookup returns CDR1 SNHLY and CDR2 FYNNEI. This CDR3 is 14 amino acids long. V was trimmed by 4 bases and J by 4 bases, leaving 8 bases between them.

This clonotype was detected a few times. The chain employs TRBV7-9 and TRBJ2-7, with 10 bases matching TRBD2. Trimming cost V 5 bases and J 2 bases; bases outside gene matches: 3. The CDR3 is 14 residues long. Germline values: CDR1 SEHNR, CDR2 FQNEAQ (reference sequence). CDR3 in DNA: TGTGCCAGCAGCCGAAGCGGGGGGGCCTACGAGCAGTACTTC. It translates to CASSRSGGAYEQYF.

Concerning this clonotype: One base away lies a much larger clone, so this may be a sequencing read error. The chain uses TRBV9 and TRBJ2-3, with 10 bases fitting TRBD2. Trimming cost V 3 bases and J 4 bases; bases outside gene matches: 8. The CDR3 consists of 16 residues. Germline V lookup: CDR1 SGDLS, CDR2 YYNGEE. CDR3 sequence reads: CASSALAGEHSDTQYF. The CDR3, as DNA: TGTGCCAGCAGCGCCCTAGCGGGGGAGCATTCAGATACGCAGTATTTT.

The table lists this clonotype with many counts. The chain combines TRBV5-5 with TRBJ1-3; D is perhaps TRBD1 (5 bases). CDR1 and CDR2 (germline): SGHKS, YYEKEE (reference sequence). The V and J ends lost 3 bases and 2 bases respectively, with 15 bases between them. The CDR3 consists of 16 residues. In DNA form, the CDR3 reads TGTGCCAGCAGCTACAGCAGGGTTCCGACTGGAAACACCATATATTTT. Encoded protein: CASSYSRVPTGNTIYF.

This clonotype appeared a few times. J is TRBJ2-2 and V is TRBV3-1; maybe TRBD1 (5 bases). Germline V gene lookup returns CDR1 LGHDT and CDR2 YNNKEL (reference sequence). The CDR3 contains 15 residues. V lost 2 bases and J 5 bases, leaving 12 bases between the germline ends. CDR3 sequence: CASSQLGRGTGELFF. CDR3 DNA sequence: TGTGCCAGCAGCCAACTGGGAAGGGGTACCGGGGAGCTGTTTTTT.

This clonotype was seen ten or more times. The V and J genes are TRBV6-5 and TRBJ1-5; D is undetermined. This CDR3 has 13 amino acids. Germline assignment: CDR1 MNHEY and CDR2 SVGAGI. V lost 7 bases and J 7 bases, leaving 14 bases between the germline ends. CDR3 coding DNA: TGTGCCAGCACCGGCGGAAGCCAACAGCCCCAGCATTTT. It yields the protein CASTGGSQQPQHF.